One sample yielded the 20 T cell receptor beta chains listed below, sequenced in a study of T-cell reconstitution after alpha-beta-depleted transplantation in children (dated by TCRdb to 2016 to 2017). The library came from PCR. This sample was sequenced with an Illumina HiSeq 2500. TCR library preparation used molecular barcoding, with unique molecular identifiers applied to normalize quantification of the TCRbeta repertoire. TCRdb reanalyzed the raw reads on its own, using fastp at Q25 for trimming and MiXCR for clone calling, and kept in-frame beta chains. Duplicate CDR3 protein sequences are folded into a single record with the most common DNA and genes. Across this sample there are about 590,000 distinct CDR3 sequences, with about an eighth seen only once. Roughly 2.3% of the sample is in the top ten clones. The treatment or condition label of this sample denotes: allogeneic hematopoietic cell transplantation with graft depleted of TCRalphabeta T cells and CD19 B cells.

Sequencing was performed on PBMCs, mostly from graft donor cells, taken 360 days after TCRalphabeta/CD19-depleted stem cell transplant. The receptor set was obtained from a male patient younger than 18 who had a stem cell transplant for acute myeloid leukemia, so the T cells may come from the graft donor.

This clonotype turned up a few times. The chain links TRBV7-3 to TRBJ2-1; D perhaps matches TRBD2 (5 bases). The CDR3 spans 14 residues. The germline gives CDR1 SGHTA, CDR2 FQGTGA. V gave up 5 bases and J gave up 4 bases, with 12 bases separating them. The CDR3 protein is CASSPSGEYNEQFF. CDR3 in DNA: TGTGCCAGCAGCCCAAGCGGAGAATACAATGAGCAGTTCTTC.

Many counts were recorded for this clonotype. V gene TRBV29-1 combines with J gene TRBJ2-7; 7 bases match TRBD2. Trimming at V came to 3 bases and at J to 3 bases, leaving 5 bases not matched to a gene. This CDR3 spans 13 amino acids. CDR1 is SQVTM and CDR2 is ANQGSEA in the germline V gene. The CDR3 sequence is CSVEGDYDYEQYF. In nucleotides, the CDR3 is TGCAGCGTTGAGGGGGACTACGACTACGAGCAGTACTTC.

This chain links TRBV13 with TRBJ2-6; D is uncertain. The V end was cut by 4 bases, the J end by 1 base, with 14 bases between. Germline values: CDR1 PRHDT, CDR2 FYEKMQ (reference sequence). The CDR3 contains 17 residues. CDR3 in amino acids: CASSSSPNPSGANVLTF. CDR3 nucleotide sequence: TGTGCCAGCAGCTCCAGCCCAAACCCGTCTGGGGCCAACGTCCTGACTTTC. The whole variable domain, remainder taken from reference TRBV13 and TRBJ2-6, is AAGVIQSPRHLIKEKRETATLKCYPIPRHDTVYWYQQGPGQDPQFLISFYEKMQSDKGSIPDRFSAQQFSDYHSELNMSSLELGDSALYFCASSSSPNPSGANVLTFGAGSRLTVL.

This clonotype was picked up many times. J is TRBJ2-1 and V is TRBV28, with TRBD2 identical over 8 bases. Germline loops: CDR1 MDHEN, CDR2 SYDVKM. The CDR3 extends over 15 amino acids. V trimming: 1 base; J trimming: 2 bases; junction bases outside the gene matches: 1. CDR3 residues: CASSLSGRAYNEQFF. In DNA, the CDR3 is TGTGCCAGCAGTTTATCCGGGAGGGCCTACAATGAGCAGTTCTTC.

This clonotype came up a few times. The chain employs TRBV4-3 and TRBJ2-4, with D maybe TRBD1 (5 bases). The V gene lost 3 bases and the J gene lost 3 bases, with 21 bases spanning the gap. The CDR3 length is 18 residues. In germline, CDR1 is LGHNA, CDR2 YSLEER. For the CDR3, the DNA is TGCGCCAGCAGCCAGGTTCCCCAGGGATTTACGGTCAAAAACATTCAGTACTTC. Translating gives CASSQVPQGFTVKNIQYF.

The V call is TRBV15, the J call TRBJ2-7; 7 bases match TRBD2. Trimming removed 0 bases from V and 5 bases from J; junction bases left unmatched: 7. Germline V lookup: CDR1 LNHNV, CDR2 YYDKDF (reference sequence). The CDR3 runs to 15 residues. CDR3 coding DNA: TGTGCCACCAGCAGAGATGGTACTAGCGAGGACGAGCAGTACTTC. Protein product: CATSRDGTSEDEQYF.

The sample holds many counts of this clonotype. The chain joins TRBV18 to TRBJ2-7, with D possibly matching TRBD2 (6 bases). V was trimmed by 2 bases and J by 3 bases, leaving 14 bases between them. In germline, CDR1 is KGHSH, CDR2 LQKENI. CDR3 length equals 15 residues. CDR3 DNA sequence: TGTGCCAGCTCACCAATCGGGGCCGGGAGCTACGAGCAGTACTTC. Translating it yields CASSPIGAGSYEQYF.

This clonotype was detected many times. The V gene is TRBV27, the J gene TRBJ2-2, with D unclear. Germline CDR1 is MNHEY and CDR2 is SMNVEV (reference sequence). The CDR3 sequence is 13 residues long. Trimming cost V 4 bases and J 8 bases, with 11 bases left between them. In nucleotides, the CDR3 is TGTGCCAGCAGTTCGACTGTCTCTGGGGAGCTGTTTTTT. The encoded protein is CASSSTVSGELFF.

This clonotype was observed at least ten times. The chain has TRBV12-3 or TRBV12-4 and TRBJ2-3; D ambiguous. V was cut by 0 bases and J by 4 bases, with 5 bases left in between. CDR3 length: 13 residues. The CDR3 sequence: CASSLAEADTQYF. The CDR3 nucleotides read TGTGCCAGCAGTTTAGCAGAGGCAGATACGCAGTATTTT.

This clonotype was found a few times. J is TRBJ2-7 and V is TRBV29-1, with 11 bases lining up with TRBD2. J gave up 6 bases and V 7 bases, and 8 bases lay outside the gene matches. Per germline, CDR1 SQVTM and CDR2 ANQGSEA. The CDR3 loop spans 13 amino acids. This CDR3 reads CSAALAGEGEQYF. As DNA, the CDR3 is TGCAGCGCCGCACTAGCGGGAGAAGGCGAGCAGTACTTC.

This clonotype was recorded a few times. J is TRBJ2-3 and V is TRBV7-2; D gene uncertain. There are 12 residues in the CDR3. The germline V gene encodes CDR1 SGHTA and CDR2 FQGNSA. The V gene lost 5 bases and the J gene lost 7 bases, with 10 bases spanning the gap. The CDR3 nucleotides are TGTGCCAGCAGCGAACAGCTAAATACGCAGTATTTT. It specifies CASSEQLNTQYF.

This clonotype was found many times. This sequence joins TRBV3-1 and TRBJ2-7; 9 bases line up with TRBD1. The CDR3 sequence is 15 residues long. The germline V gene has CDR1 LGHDT and CDR2 YNNKEL (reference sequence). J gave up 1 base and V 6 bases, and 7 bases lay outside the gene matches. DNA for the CDR3: TGTGCCAGCAGTCCCTGGACAGGGGAATCCTACGAGCAGTACTTC. Translation: CASSPWTGESYEQYF.

This clonotype was counted between two and nine times. The chain links TRBV9 to TRBJ2-1; 10 positions match TRBD2. The V segment lost 0 bases and the J segment 2 bases; nucleotides outside the gene matches: 8. Germline V gene data show CDR1 as SGDLS and CDR2 as YYNGEE. This CDR3 spans 18 amino acids. CDR3 in amino acids: CASSVAPSGSRPYNEQFF. The CDR3 DNA reads TGTGCCAGCAGCGTAGCCCCTAGCGGGAGTAGGCCCTACAATGAGCAGTTCTTC.

A few counts support this clonotype. The chain couples TRBV28 to TRBJ2-4; D gene unclear. Germline CDR1 reads MDHEN; CDR2 reads SYDVKM. The CDR3 extends over 12 amino acids. This CDR3 reads CAGKPGKNIQYF. The CDR3 coding sequence is TGTGCGGGCAAGCCGGGCAAAAACATTCAGTACTTC.

V usage is TRBV9 and J usage is TRBJ1-1, with D maybe TRBD1 (5 bases). Per germline, CDR1 SGDLS and CDR2 YYNGEE. The CDR3 totals 13 residues. V was trimmed by 7 bases and J by 3 bases, leaving 13 bases between them. CDR3 sequence (DNA): TGTGCCAGCGCCCCCGGGGCTTACACTGAAGCTTTCTTT. Its protein product is CASAPGAYTEAFF.

The chain has TRBV28 and TRBJ2-7; TRBD2 aligns across 13 bases. Germline V gives CDR1 MDHEN, CDR2 SYDVKM. The V gene end was trimmed by 7 bases and the J gene end by 3 bases; junction bases not matched to a gene: 9. The CDR3 loop spans 16 amino acids. CDR3 sequence (DNA): TGTGCCAGCAAACCCACTAGCGGGAGGGCCCTCTACGAGCAGTACTTC. Its protein is CASKPTSGRALYEQYF.

This clonotype was seen a few times. This sequence joins TRBV29-1 and TRBJ2-7; 7 nucleotides agree with TRBD1. V shed 0 bases and J 4 bases; nucleotides not matched to a gene: 6. Germline V gene lookup returns CDR1 SQVTM and CDR2 ANQGSEA. This CDR3 is 14 amino acids long. CDR3 coding DNA: TGCAGCGTTGAAGATCCAGACAGGGCTTACGAGCAGTACTTC. Translated, it gives CSVEDPDRAYEQYF.

The CDR3 DNA sequence: TGCGCCAGCAGCTACCAACTAGCGGGAGGGGACCAAGAGACCCAGTACTTC. As protein: CASSYQLAGGDQETQYF. This chain joins TRBV5-1 and TRBJ2-5, with 13 bases matching TRBD2. The CDR3 runs 17 residues. Germline lookup yields CDR1 SGHRS and CDR2 YFSETQ. After removal of 3 bases from V and 0 bases from J, the junction contained 5 bases not matched to a gene.

The chain uses TRBV15 and TRBJ2-7; 13 bases agree with TRBD2. This CDR3 region has 17 residues. Germline V lookup: CDR1 LNHNV, CDR2 YYDKDF (reference sequence). V was pared by 1 base and J by 3 bases, with 6 bases of the junction left unmatched. The CDR3 bases are TGTGCCACCAGCAGAGTGGTCGGGACTAGCGGGGACTACGAGCAGTACTTC. Translation gives CATSRVVGTSGDYEQYF. Based on the CDR3 plus reference TRBV15 and TRBJ2-7, the full variable domain is DAMVIQNPRYQVTQFGKPVTLSCSQTLNHNVMYWYQQKSSQAPKLLFHYYDKDFNNEADTPDNFQSRRPNTSFCFLDIRSPGLGDTAMYLCATSRVVGTSGDYEQYFGPGTRLTVT.

This clonotype came up a few times. This chain connects TRBV6-2 or TRBV6-3 to TRBJ2-2; D is unresolved. The CDR3 covers 11 residues. The germline V gene has CDR1 MNHEY and CDR2 SVGEGT. Trimming took off 8 bases at V and 7 bases at J, with 8 bases between the two ends. The CDR3 is CASFRSGELFF. The DNA for the CDR3 is TGTGCCAGCTTCAGAAGCGGGGAGCTGTTTTTT.